Listed below are T cell receptor beta chains from one sample, sequenced in a study of OX40 agonist ivuxolimab in advanced cancers. Profiling relied on immunoSEQ multiplex PCR, and the TCRdb table lists in-frame clones only, not all of them. The sample shows 40,000 or so clones, 88% of them seen only once. Sample: CD4+ or CD8+ T cells sorted from blood, taken in a trial of the OX40 agonist ivuxolimab. These receptors were collected from an adult with an advanced solid tumor such as melanoma, head and neck, liver or kidney cancer. CDR3s include the opening cysteine and the closing phenylalanine or tryptophan. A D gene is named only where the DNA matches it firmly. A row's size may be missing; if present it is once, few, many or a size class.

cdr3_nt	cdr3_aa	clone_size	d_call	v_call	j_call
TGTGCCAGCAGCTTGGGCGGGGGCCAACACGAGCAGTACTTC	CASSLGGGQHEQYF	NA	NA	TRBV5-6	TRBJ2-7
TGTGCCAGCAGTGCTGAATCGAACACCGGGGAGCTGTTTTTT	CASSAESNTGELFF	NA	NA	TRBV2	TRBJ2-2
TGTGCCAGCAAATTTACGCTCGGCTTCTTGGACAATGAGCAGTTCTTC	CASKFTLGFLDNEQFF	NA	NA	TRBV7-8	TRBJ2-1
TGTGCCAGCAGCTCCCCTAGCGAGGGGTTCCAGAATGAAAAACTGTTTTTT	CASSSPSEGFQNEKLFF	NA	NA	TRBV14	TRBJ1-4
TGTGCCAGCAGCGACCGGGACAGGGGCTTCTACGAGCAGTACTTC	CASSDRDRGFYEQYF	NA	TRBD1	TRBV11-2	TRBJ2-7
TGTGCCAGCAGCCTTAACAATGAGCAGTTCTTC	CASSLNNEQFF	NA	NA	TRBV27	TRBJ2-1
TGTGCCAGCAGTGAAGGGAACGGGGCCAACGTCCTGACTTTC	CASSEGNGANVLTF	NA	NA	TRBV27	TRBJ2-6
TGTGCCAGCAGACTAGGCTCTGGGGCCAACGTCCTGACTTTC	CASRLGSGANVLTF	NA	NA	TRBV7-9	TRBJ2-6
TGTGCCAGCAGCTTAGCGGGAGGGTCCTACGAGCAGTACTTC	CASSLAGGSYEQYF	once	TRBD2	TRBV4-2	TRBJ2-7
TGCAGTGCTAGAGTGTGGGCTGAAGCTTTCTTT	CSARVWAEAFF	NA	NA	TRBV20-1	TRBJ1-1
TGTGCCAGCAGCTTCGGGACTAGCGCCGACGAGCAGTACTTC	CASSFGTSADEQYF	medium-sized	TRBD2	TRBV11-2	TRBJ2-7
TGTGCCAGCAGTGAAGTGCAGGTAGATGGCTACACCTTC	CASSEVQVDGYTF	once	NA	TRBV6-1	TRBJ1-2
TGTGCCAGCAGCCAAAGTGGTTTTTCGTATTCGGGAAACACCATATATTTT	CASSQSGFSYSGNTIYF	NA	NA	TRBV7-9	TRBJ1-3
TGTGCCAGCAGCGAATGGAGCTCTGGAAACACCATATATTTT	CASSEWSSGNTIYF	NA	NA	TRBV9	TRBJ1-3
TGTGCTAGTGGTTTGAGCGCAGGGGGGGAGACTTTCTTT	CASGLSAGGETFF	NA	TRBD1	TRBV12-5	TRBJ1-1
TGTGCCACCAGCAGAGACCAAGACAGGGTAAATCAGCCCCAGCATTTT	CATSRDQDRVNQPQHF	NA	TRBD1	TRBV15	TRBJ1-5
TGTGCCAGCAGCCGGACTAGCGACTCCTACAATGAGCAGTTCTTC	CASSRTSDSYNEQFF	NA	TRBD2	TRBV7-9	TRBJ2-1
TGTGCCAGCAGTTTTAGGTATGCGGGGGGATACGAGCAGTACTTC	CASSFRYAGGYEQYF	NA	TRBD2	TRBV27	TRBJ2-7
TGTGCCAGCAGCTTTCAGGGGGGGAACACTGAAGCTTTCTTT	CASSFQGGNTEAFF	NA	TRBD1	TRBV7-9	TRBJ1-1
TGCGCCAGCAGCCAAGTTCGGGGGGACACCGGGGAGCTGTTTTTT	CASSQVRGDTGELFF	NA	TRBD2	TRBV4-1	TRBJ2-2
TGTGCCAGCAGTTACTCGACAGGGATTGGGGCTTTCTTT	CASSYSTGIGAFF	NA	TRBD1	TRBV6-5	TRBJ1-1
TGTGCCAGCAGCTTGGGACACCCCTACGAGCAGTACTTC	CASSLGHPYEQYF	NA	NA	TRBV5-8	TRBJ2-7
TGCGCCAGCAGCCCCAGGGGTCTCGCCTACGAGCAGTACTTC	CASSPRGLAYEQYF	NA	NA	TRBV4-1	TRBJ2-7
TGTGCCAGCAGCTTAGGGGTGGTCCCTAGCGGGACCCCGTACTTCTTC	CASSLGVVPSGTPYFF	NA	TRBD2	TRBV7-6	TRBJ2-1
TGTGCCAGCAGCCTAGCTTACGGGAGAAGCGACAATGAGCAGTTCTTC	CASSLAYGRSDNEQFF	NA	NA	TRBV11-3	TRBJ2-1
TGTGCCAGCAGTGGAACCGTCACAGGGGTCTACAATGAGCAGTTCTTC	CASSGTVTGVYNEQFF	NA	TRBD1	TRBV25-1	TRBJ2-1
TGTGCCAGCAGCCCGGGGGCACTCTTCTCTGGAAACACCATATATTTT	CASSPGALFSGNTIYF	NA	NA	TRBV5-6	TRBJ1-3
TGTGCCAGCAACCGCCAGGGGGACACCGGGGAGCTGTTTTTT	CASNRQGDTGELFF	NA	TRBD1	TRBV27	TRBJ2-2
TGTGCCAGCAGCCCTATTGTAGGGCATTTCAAGGAGCAGTTCTTC	CASSPIVGHFKEQFF	NA	NA	TRBV6-5	TRBJ2-1
TGTGCCAGCAGAGAGTCGGGCGTTTCACCCCTCCACTTT	CASRESGVSPLHF	NA	NA	TRBV2	TRBJ1-6
TGTGCCAGCAGCGCAACTCACAGGGTGGCCACTGAAGCTTTCTTT	CASSATHRVATEAFF	NA	NA	TRBV11-2	TRBJ1-1
TGCGCCAGCAGCTCGATAGTGGACAAAGACACCGGGGAGCTGTTTTTT	CASSSIVDKDTGELFF	NA	NA	TRBV5-1	TRBJ2-2
TGCGCCAGCAGCTTGGGAAATAGCTTAGAGACCCAGTACTTC	CASSLGNSLETQYF	NA	NA	TRBV5-1	TRBJ2-5
TGTGCCAGCTCCGGCCCCGGGGACTACAACACCGGGGAGCTGTTTTTT	CASSGPGDYNTGELFF	once	TRBD2	TRBV18	TRBJ2-2
TGTGCCAGCAAGAGCAGAAACACCATATATTTT	CASKSRNTIYF	NA	NA	TRBV13	TRBJ1-3
TGTGCCAGCAGAGACACGAGCCCTCCCGATACGCAGTATTTT	CASRDTSPPDTQYF	NA	NA	TRBV6-1	TRBJ2-3
TGTGCCAGCAGCAAATTAGGACAGGGGGCCTACAATGAGCAGTTCTTC	CASSKLGQGAYNEQFF	NA	NA	TRBV21-1	TRBJ2-1
TGTGCCATCAGTGATGGGGCGGGGGGGGAGGACTATGGCTACACCTTC	CAISDGAGGEDYGYTF	NA	NA	TRBV10-3	TRBJ1-2
TGTGCCAGCAGTGACTACAGGGGGCCTAGCTCTGGAAACACCATATATTTT	CASSDYRGPSSGNTIYF	NA	TRBD1	TRBV6-1	TRBJ1-3
TGTGCTAGTGGCTGGACAGACGGAACCATATATTTT	CASGWTDGTIYF	NA	NA	TRBV12-5	TRBJ1-3
TGTGCCAGCAGTTTTCAGACGGGTCAGCCCCAGCATTTT	CASSFQTGQPQHF	once	NA	TRBV27	TRBJ1-5
TGTGCCAGCAGTGCCTACAGGGGGCTCGACTATGGCTACACCTTC	CASSAYRGLDYGYTF	NA	TRBD1	TRBV25-1	TRBJ1-2
TGCGCCAGCAGCCAAGGTCTAGCAACTAGCACAGATACGCAGTATTTT	CASSQGLATSTDTQYF	NA	NA	TRBV4-1	TRBJ2-3
TGTGCCAGCCAACCTCGACCCCCGCGGACTGAAGCTTTCTTT	CASQPRPPRTEAFF	NA	NA	TRBV6-5	TRBJ1-1
TGCGCCAGCAGCTTGGCGCGGGGCGACCATGGCTACACCTTC	CASSLARGDHGYTF	NA	NA	TRBV5-1	TRBJ1-2
TGTGCCAGCAGCTTAGCGTTGTCTGCTGAAGCTTTCTTT	CASSLALSAEAFF	NA	NA	TRBV7-9	TRBJ1-1
TGTGCCAGTAGAACCCAACACAGGGCCCGACCGAACTACGAGCAGTACTTC	CASRTQHRARPNYEQYF	NA	NA	TRBV19	TRBJ2-7
TGCGCCAGCAGCCGTGGTCGGGAGTTAGTTGAAGCTTTCTTT	CASSRGRELVEAFF	NA	NA	TRBV4-1	TRBJ1-1
TGTGCCAGCAGTGAAAGGGCGGACTACGAGCAGTACTTC	CASSERADYEQYF	NA	NA	TRBV6-1	TRBJ2-7
TGTGCCAGCAGTTTGGACCGAACAACTAATGAAAAACTGTTTTTT	CASSLDRTTNEKLFF	once	NA	TRBV27	TRBJ1-4
TGTGCCAGCACCCGAATCGGGACAGGCTACAATGAGCAGTTCTTC	CASTRIGTGYNEQFF	NA	TRBD1	TRBV2	TRBJ2-1
TGCGCCAGCAGCCTCGTAGGGTTCGAAGAGCAGTTCTTC	CASSLVGFEEQFF	NA	NA	TRBV4-1	TRBJ2-1